The rows below give T cell receptor beta chains drawn from one sample of a study of cytomegalovirus exposure and HLA in healthy donors. The table came from immunoSEQ multiplex PCR; TCRdb's copy has only in-frame clones and leaves some out. The table shows 100,000 to 150,000 clones, with approximately 74% occurring only once. Sequenced: PBMCs. Source of these receptors: a male donor in good health and CMV-seronegative. The CDR3 runs from the conserved cysteine through the conserved F or W. D genes are given only for firm matches. Not all rows give a size; the values are once, few, many and, for expanded clones, a class.

V gene	D gene	clone size	J gene	CDR3 DNA	CDR3 protein
TRBV11-1	NA	NA	TRBJ2-5	TGTGCCAGCAGCTTTCCGTCAGGGGAAGAGACCCAGTACTTC	CASSFPSGEETQYF
TRBV5-6	NA	NA	TRBJ1-1	TGTGCCAGCAGTGCCCAGGGAGGGGTTGGGACTGAAGCTTTCTTT	CASSAQGGVGTEAFF
TRBV7-9	NA	NA	TRBJ1-3	TGTGCCAGCAGCTCCCCCTCCGGGGGAAGAGACTCTGGAAACACCATATATTTT	CASSSPSGGRDSGNTIYF
TRBV2	NA	NA	TRBJ1-5	TGTGCCAGCACGACAGTTTATAGCAATCAGCCCCAGCATTTT	CASTTVYSNQPQHF
TRBV6-6	NA	few	TRBJ1-4	TGTGCCAGCAGTTACTCGGCTGGTACAGCTGAAAAACTGTTTTTT	CASSYSAGTAEKLFF
TRBV7-8	TRBD1	NA	TRBJ2-3	TGTGCCAGCAGCTTAGGAGGGGGCCTGTCAGATACGCAGTATTTT	CASSLGGGLSDTQYF
TRBV5-4	NA	NA	TRBJ1-5	TGTGCCAGCAGCGAAGAGGTTCAGCCCCAGCATTTT	CASSEEVQPQHF
TRBV11-3	TRBD1	NA	TRBJ1-1	TGTGCCAGCAGCCCTGGGACAGGAGCGAACACTGAAGCTTTCTTT	CASSPGTGANTEAFF
TRBV4-3	NA	NA	TRBJ2-1	TGCGCCAGCAGCCAAACCCGGAATGAGCAGTTCTTC	CASSQTRNEQFF
TRBV6-1	TRBD1	NA	TRBJ2-3	TGTGCCATTTCCAGGGGGTTCACAGATACGCAGTATTTT	CAISRGFTDTQYF
TRBV27	NA	NA	TRBJ2-1	TGTGCCAGCACGGGTCGTAGTGAGCAGTTCTTC	CASTGRSEQFF
TRBV19	TRBD1	NA	TRBJ1-4	TGTGCCAGTAGTGCTGACAGGGGGAGAGATGAAAAACTGTTTTTT	CASSADRGRDEKLFF
TRBV6-1	NA	NA	TRBJ2-1	TGTGCCAGCAGTGAAGCATCATATGAGCAGTTCTTC	CASSEASYEQFF
TRBV9	TRBD2	few	TRBJ2-2	TGTGCCAGCAGCGAGAGGGGGACTAGCGGTGCGAACACCGGGGAGCTGTTTTTT	CASSERGTSGANTGELFF
TRBV7-9	NA	few	TRBJ1-6	TGTGCCATTCGTTTCCCAGGCGAGGGCAATTCACCCCTCCACTTT	CAIRFPGEGNSPLHF
TRBV4-1	TRBD1	NA	TRBJ2-5	TGCGCCAGCAGCCTGGGACAGATCCCTTACCAAGAGACCCAGTACTTC	CASSLGQIPYQETQYF
TRBV19	TRBD1	NA	TRBJ2-5	TGTGCCAGTAGTTCGGACAGGGGGAAAGAGACCCAGTACTTC	CASSSDRGKETQYF
TRBV6-6	NA	NA	TRBJ1-1	TGTGCCAGCAGTTCCATTACAGAGAACACTGAAGCTTTCTTT	CASSSITENTEAFF
TRBV2	TRBD2	NA	TRBJ2-3	TGTGCCAGCAAACAACTAGCGGGGGGGGCAGATACGCAGTATTTT	CASKQLAGGADTQYF
TRBV19	TRBD1	few	TRBJ1-4	TGTGCCAGTAACCCCGGGACAGGGAGTGGAGCTAATGAAAAACTGTTTTTT	CASNPGTGSGANEKLFF
TRBV29-1	NA	NA	TRBJ2-7	TGCAGCGTTGAAGGCGGGACAGCAACTCCCTACGAGCAGTACTTC	CSVEGGTATPYEQYF
TRBV18	NA	NA	TRBJ2-1	TGTGCCAGCTCACCCGTGACAGGACAAGAGCAGTTCTTC	CASSPVTGQEQFF
TRBV11-2	NA	NA	TRBJ1-1	TGTGCCAGCAGCCCCCCCTATGGAGACACTGAAGCTTTCTTT	CASSPPYGDTEAFF
TRBV11-2	NA	NA	TRBJ2-4	TGTGCCAGCAGACCTGCCTCCCAGGGATGGTCTGACATTCAGTACTTC	CASRPASQGWSDIQYF
TRBV25-1	TRBD2	NA	TRBJ2-1	TGTGCCAGCAGTACCCCTAGCGGGACGGATAATGAGCAGTTCTTC	CASSTPSGTDNEQFF
TRBV7-2	NA	NA	TRBJ2-7	TGTGCCAGCAGCTTAACTCCCTACGAGCAGTACTTC	CASSLTPYEQYF
TRBV7-7	NA	few	TRBJ2-5	TGTGCTAGCGGTAGTTCGCTACAAGAGACCCAGTACTTC	CASGSSLQETQYF
TRBV10-3	NA	NA	TRBJ1-2	TGTGCCATCAGTGCCGGCGGGGGGTATCAAGGCTACACCTTC	CAISAGGGYQGYTF
TRBV5-5	NA	NA	TRBJ2-7	TGTGCCAGCAGCCCGTGGACAGCTGTCTCCTACGAGCAGTACTTC	CASSPWTAVSYEQYF
TRBV6-5	NA	NA	TRBJ2-7	TGTGCCAGCAGTTACTCCGGGAGTTACGAGCAGTACTTC	CASSYSGSYEQYF
TRBV9	NA	NA	TRBJ2-1	TGTGCCAGCACGCCAGTGAATTATGATGAGCAGTTCTTC	CASTPVNYDEQFF
TRBV11-2	NA	once	TRBJ2-7	TGTGCCAGCAGCCCGATGGCTGTCGAGCAGTACTTC	CASSPMAVEQYF
TRBV27	NA	NA	TRBJ1-2	TGTGCCAGCTGGGGCCGTGGCTATGGCTACACCTTC	CASWGRGYGYTF
TRBV27	NA	NA	TRBJ1-4	TGTGCCAGCAGTTATACAGGCCCAGAAAAACTGTTTTTT	CASSYTGPEKLFF
TRBV7-9	NA	NA	TRBJ2-3	TGTGCCAGCAGCTTAGCGGCGGCAGATACGCAGTATTTT	CASSLAAADTQYF
TRBV7-3	NA	NA	TRBJ1-1	TGTGCCAGCAGCTTAACAGGGGTTGGGACTGAAGCTTTCTTT	CASSLTGVGTEAFF
TRBV7-2	TRBD2	NA	TRBJ2-2	TGTGCCAGCAGCTTAGATTCTTCGGGGGGGCTTGCCGGGGAGCTGTTTTTT	CASSLDSSGGLAGELFF
TRBV28	TRBD2	NA	TRBJ2-1	TGTGCCAGCAGTCAGCGGGAGAGATACAATGAGCAGTTCTTC	CASSQRERYNEQFF
TRBV7-2	NA	NA	TRBJ2-2	TGTGCCAGCAGCTCTCAATTGGGAGGGGGTGCCGGGGAGCTGTTTTTT	CASSSQLGGGAGELFF